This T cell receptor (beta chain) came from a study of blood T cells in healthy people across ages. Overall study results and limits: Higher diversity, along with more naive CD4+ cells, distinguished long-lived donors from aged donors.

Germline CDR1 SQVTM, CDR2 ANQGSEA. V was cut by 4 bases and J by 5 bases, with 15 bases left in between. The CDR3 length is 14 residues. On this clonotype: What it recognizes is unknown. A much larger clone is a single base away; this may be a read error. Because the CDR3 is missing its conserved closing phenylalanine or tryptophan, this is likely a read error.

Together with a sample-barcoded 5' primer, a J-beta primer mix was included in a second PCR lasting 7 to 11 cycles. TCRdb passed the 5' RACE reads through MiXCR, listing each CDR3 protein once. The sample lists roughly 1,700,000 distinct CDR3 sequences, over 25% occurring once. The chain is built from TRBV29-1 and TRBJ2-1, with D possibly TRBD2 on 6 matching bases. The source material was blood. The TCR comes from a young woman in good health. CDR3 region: CSVVRDSPHNEQFC. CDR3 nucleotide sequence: TGCAGCGTTGTTCGGGACTCCCCCCACAATGAGCAGTTCTGC.